This T cell receptor beta chain originates from a study of identical twins. Through template switching, a universal primer site was introduced, and the cDNA contained unique molecular identifiers. TCRdb re-derived calls from the 5' RACE reads in MiXCR, one entry per CDR3 protein. The table records around 370,000 distinct CDR3 sequences, about 9% of them present only once. This clonotype was seen a few times. Its antigen is unidentified. Broader study findings: The study based its conclusions on cross-sectional statistical analysis and did not follow the same donors. Modelling approaches yielded underestimates of out-of-frame TCR alpha sharing between monozygotic twins.

The CDR3 consists of 12 residues. V dropped 9 bases and J dropped 2 bases, with 9 bases sitting between them. Germline CDR1 MGHRA, CDR2 YSYEKL. No donor was unhealthy or non-Caucasian. The specimen sequenced was naive T cells sorted from blood. The source of this sequence is a woman aged 45-65 years in good health. The gene calls are TRBV4-1 and TRBJ2-3; D might be TRBD1 (6 bases). CDR3 DNA: TGCGCCAGTGGGACATCCACAGATACGCAGTATTTT. It codes for CASGTSTDTQYF.